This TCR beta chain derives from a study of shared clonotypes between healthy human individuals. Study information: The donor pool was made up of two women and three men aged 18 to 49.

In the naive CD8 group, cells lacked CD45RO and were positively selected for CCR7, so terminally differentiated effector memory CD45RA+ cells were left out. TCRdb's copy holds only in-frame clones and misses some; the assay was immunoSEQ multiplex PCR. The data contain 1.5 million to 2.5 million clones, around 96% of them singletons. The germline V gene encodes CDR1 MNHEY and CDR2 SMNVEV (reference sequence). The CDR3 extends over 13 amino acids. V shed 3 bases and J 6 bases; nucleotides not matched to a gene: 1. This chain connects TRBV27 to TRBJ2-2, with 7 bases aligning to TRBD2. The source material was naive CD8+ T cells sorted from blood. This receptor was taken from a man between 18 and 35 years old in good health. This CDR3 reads CASSLTSSGELFF. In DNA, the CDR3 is TGTGCCAGCAGTTTGACTAGCTCCGGGGAGCTGTTTTTT.